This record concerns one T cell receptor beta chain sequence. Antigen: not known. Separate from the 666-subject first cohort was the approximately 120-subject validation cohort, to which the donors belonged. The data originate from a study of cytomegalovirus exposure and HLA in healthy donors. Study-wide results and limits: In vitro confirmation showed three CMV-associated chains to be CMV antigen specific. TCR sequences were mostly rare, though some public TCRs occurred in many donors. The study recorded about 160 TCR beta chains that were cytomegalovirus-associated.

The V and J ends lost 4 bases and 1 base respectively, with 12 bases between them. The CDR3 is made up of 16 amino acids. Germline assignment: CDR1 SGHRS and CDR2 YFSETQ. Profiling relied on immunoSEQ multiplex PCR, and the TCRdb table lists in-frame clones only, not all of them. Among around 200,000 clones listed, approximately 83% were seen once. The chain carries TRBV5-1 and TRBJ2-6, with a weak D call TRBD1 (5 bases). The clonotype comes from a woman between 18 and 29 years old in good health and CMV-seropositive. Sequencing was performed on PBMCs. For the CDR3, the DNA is TGCGCCAGCAGCCCATTTTCAGGGTCTGGGGCCAACGTCCTGACTTTC. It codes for CASSPFSGSGANVLTF.